This T cell receptor beta chain was sequenced for a study of blood T cell repertoires in COVID-19. For the study at large: The United States, Italy and Spain were the sources of the acute and convalescent COVID-19 samples.

Sequencing used immunoSEQ multiplex PCR; TCRdb keeps in-frame clones, though not all of them. The sample has 200,000 to 300,000 clones; approximately 80% are singletons. Per germline, CDR1 LNHNV and CDR2 YYDKDF (reference sequence). V was clipped by 0 bases and J by 3 bases; unmatched bases: 4. The CDR3 consists of 16 residues. Material: peripheral blood. The V and J genes are TRBV15 and TRBJ1-1, with TRBD1 identical over 10 bases. The sequence derives from a young man who had recovered from COVID-19. CDR3 protein: CATSRDGGTGDTEAFF. The CDR3 DNA is TGTGCCACCAGCAGAGATGGGGGGACAGGGGACACTGAAGCTTTCTTT.